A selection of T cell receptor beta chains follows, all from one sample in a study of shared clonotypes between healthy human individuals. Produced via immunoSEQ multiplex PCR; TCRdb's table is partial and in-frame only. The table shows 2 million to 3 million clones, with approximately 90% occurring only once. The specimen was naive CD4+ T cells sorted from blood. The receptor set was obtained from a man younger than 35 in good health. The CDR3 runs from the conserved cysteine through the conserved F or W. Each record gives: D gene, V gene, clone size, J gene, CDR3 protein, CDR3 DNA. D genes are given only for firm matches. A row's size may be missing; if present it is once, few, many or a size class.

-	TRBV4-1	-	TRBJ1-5	CASSQDPNQPQHF	TGCGCCAGCAGCCAAGATCCGAATCAGCCCCAGCATTTT
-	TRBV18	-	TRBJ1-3	CASSPAAYNTIYF	TGTGCCAGCTCACCGGCCGCGTATAACACCATATATTTT
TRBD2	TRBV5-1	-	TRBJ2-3	CASSLVTSGGFTDTQYF	TGCGCCAGCAGCTTGGTGACTAGCGGGGGGTTCACAGATACGCAGTATTTT
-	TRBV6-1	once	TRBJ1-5	CASSEYRGLQHF	TGTGCCAGCAGTGAATATAGGGGACTCCAGCATTTT
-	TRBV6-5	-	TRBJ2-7	CASSYTDRSYEQYF	TGTGCCAGCAGTTACACGGACAGATCTTACGAGCAGTACTTC
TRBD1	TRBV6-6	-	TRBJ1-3	CASSQQGYGNTIYF	TGTGCCAGCAGCCAACAGGGGTACGGAAACACCATATATTTT
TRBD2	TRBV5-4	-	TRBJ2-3	CASSFYLAGGLDTQYF	TGTGCCAGCAGCTTTTATCTAGCGGGGGGGCTGGATACGCAGTATTTT
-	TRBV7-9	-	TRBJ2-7	CASGDGGFTYEQYF	TGTGCCAGCGGCGACGGAGGATTTACCTACGAGCAGTACTTC
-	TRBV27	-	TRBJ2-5	CASSLGGWQETQYF	TGTGCCAGCAGTTTGGGGGGATGGCAAGAGACCCAGTACTTC
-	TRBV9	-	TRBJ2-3	CASSVEASNTQYF	TGTGCCAGCAGCGTAGAGGCCTCAAATACGCAGTATTTT
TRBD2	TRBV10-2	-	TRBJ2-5	CASGPGLRETQYF	TGCGCCAGCGGGCCGGGACTACGAGAGACCCAGTACTTC
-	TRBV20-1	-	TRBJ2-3	CSARRDTQYF	TGCAGTGCTAGGAGAGATACGCAGTATTTT
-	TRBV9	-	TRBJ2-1	CASSVGARGPSYNEQFF	TGTGCCAGCAGCGTAGGGGCTAGGGGTCCTTCCTACAATGAGCAGTTCTTC
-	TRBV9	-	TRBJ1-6	CASSTPWGGATNSPLHF	TGTGCCAGCAGCACCCCATGGGGCGGAGCAACTAATTCACCCCTCCACTTT
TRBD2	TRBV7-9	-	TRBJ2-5	CASSSPAGGRVKYQETQYF	TGTGCCAGCAGCTCACCAGCGGGGGGGCGGGTTAAGTACCAAGAGACCCAGTACTTC
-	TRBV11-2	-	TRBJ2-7	CASSLGGQDYEQYF	TGTGCCAGCAGCTTAGGAGGTCAAGACTACGAGCAGTACTTC
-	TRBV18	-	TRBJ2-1	CASSPVGATYNEQFF	TGTGCCAGCTCACCAGTGGGGGCCACCTACAATGAGCAGTTCTTC
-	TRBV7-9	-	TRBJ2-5	CASSLALQGGETQYF	TGTGCCAGCAGCTTAGCGCTACAGGGTGGAGAGACCCAGTACTTC
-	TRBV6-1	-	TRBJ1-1	CASSEAGASMNTEAFF	TGTGCCAGCAGTGAAGCTGGGGCGTCGATGAACACTGAAGCTTTCTTT
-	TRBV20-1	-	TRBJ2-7	CSARSPYEQYF	TGCAGTGCTAGATCTCCATACGAGCAGTACTTC
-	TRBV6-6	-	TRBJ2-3	CASREGSTDTQYF	TGTGCCAGCAGGGAGGGCAGCACAGATACGCAGTATTTT
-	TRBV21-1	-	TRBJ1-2	CASSKLGSPGGQDGYTF	TGTGCCAGCAGCAAGTTAGGATCACCGGGGGGACAGGATGGCTACACCTTC
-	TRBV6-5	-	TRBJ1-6	CASSGLNSPLHF	TGTGCCAGCTCCGGGCTTAATTCACCCCTCCACTTT
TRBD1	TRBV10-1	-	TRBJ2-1	CASSVMTGNFNEQFF	TGCGCCAGCAGTGTGATGACAGGGAATTTCAATGAGCAGTTCTTC